This T cell receptor (beta chain) was documented in a study of response to subunit inactivated influenza vaccine. One entry per CDR3 protein results from TCRdb running MiXCR on the RT-PCR reads. The sample lists fewer than 700,000 distinct CDR3 sequences, approximately 12% occurring once. V shed 4 bases and J 2 bases; nucleotides not matched to a gene: 6. CDR1 and CDR2 (germline): SGHRS, YFSETQ. This CDR3 region has 15 residues. This clonotype occurred a few times. The sample was PBMCs from blood, taken roughly 47 days after vaccination. The receptor was derived from a man aged 45-60 years who received an inactivated influenza vaccine. The chain uses TRBV5-1 and TRBJ2-3, with 8 bases lining up with TRBD1. The CDR3 region has the DNA TGCGCCAGCAGCGTCGGACAGGGAGTCACAGATACGCAGTATTTT. Its translation: CASSVGQGVTDTQYF.